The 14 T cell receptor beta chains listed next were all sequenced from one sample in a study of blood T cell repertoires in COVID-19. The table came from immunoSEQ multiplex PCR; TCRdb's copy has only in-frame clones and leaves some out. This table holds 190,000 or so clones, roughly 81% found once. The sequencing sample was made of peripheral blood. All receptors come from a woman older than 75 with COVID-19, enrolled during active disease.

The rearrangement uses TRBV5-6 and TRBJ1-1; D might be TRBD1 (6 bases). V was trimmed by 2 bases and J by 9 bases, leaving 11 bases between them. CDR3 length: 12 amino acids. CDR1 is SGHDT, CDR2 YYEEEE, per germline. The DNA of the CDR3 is TGTGCCAGCAGCTTTAACCGGGACAAAGCTTTCTTT. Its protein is CASSFNRDKAFF.

The CDR3 protein is CASSPSQGNTEAFF. CDR3 DNA sequence: TGTGCCAGCTCACCTTCTCAGGGGAACACTGAAGCTTTCTTT. The chain joins TRBV18 to TRBJ1-1; D is possibly TRBD1 (5 bases). The CDR3 consists of 14 residues. V was pared by 3 bases and J by 1 base, with 9 bases between. Germline V gene sequence: CDR1 KGHSH, CDR2 LQKENI.

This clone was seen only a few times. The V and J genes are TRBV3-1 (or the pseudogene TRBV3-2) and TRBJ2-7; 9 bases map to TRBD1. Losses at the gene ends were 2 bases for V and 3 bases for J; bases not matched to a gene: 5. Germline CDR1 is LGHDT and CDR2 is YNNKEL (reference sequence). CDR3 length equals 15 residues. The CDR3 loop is CASSQPGTGNYEQYF. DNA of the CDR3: TGTGCCAGCAGCCAACCCGGGACAGGGAACTACGAGCAGTACTTC.

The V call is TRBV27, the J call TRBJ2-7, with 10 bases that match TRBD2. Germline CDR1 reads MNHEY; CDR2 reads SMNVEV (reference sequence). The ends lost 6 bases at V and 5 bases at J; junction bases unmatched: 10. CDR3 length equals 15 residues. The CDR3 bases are TGTGCCAGCAGGAGTTGGCTAGCGGGAGACCACGAGCAGTACTTC. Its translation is CASRSWLAGDHEQYF.

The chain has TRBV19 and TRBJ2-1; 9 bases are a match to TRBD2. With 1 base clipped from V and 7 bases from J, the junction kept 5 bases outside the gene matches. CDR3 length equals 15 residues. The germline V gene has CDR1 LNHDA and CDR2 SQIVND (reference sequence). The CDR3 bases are TGTGCCAGTAGTATAGGGACTAGCGTAGGAAATGAGCAGTTCTTC. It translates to CASSIGTSVGNEQFF.

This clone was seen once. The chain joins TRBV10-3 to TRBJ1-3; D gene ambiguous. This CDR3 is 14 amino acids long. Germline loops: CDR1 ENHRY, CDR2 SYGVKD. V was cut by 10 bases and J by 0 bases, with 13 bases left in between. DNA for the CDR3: TGTGCCACCGCTGGGAGCAACTCTGGAAACACCATATATTTT. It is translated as CATAGSNSGNTIYF.

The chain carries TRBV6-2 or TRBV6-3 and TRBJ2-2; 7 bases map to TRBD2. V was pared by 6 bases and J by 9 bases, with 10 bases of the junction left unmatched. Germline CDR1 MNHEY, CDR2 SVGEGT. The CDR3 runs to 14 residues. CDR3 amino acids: CASSSGLEHRELFF. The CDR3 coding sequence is TGTGCCAGCAGCTCTGGACTAGAGCACCGGGAGCTGTTTTTT.

For the CDR3, the DNA is TGTGCCAGCAGTTACTTGGACAGGCGGGTAAAAGGCTACACCTTC. Amino acids: CASSYLDRRVKGYTF. The chain carries TRBV6-5 and TRBJ1-2, with TRBD1 matching 7 bases. This CDR3 is 15 amino acids long. V lost 1 base to trimming and J lost 8 bases; unmatched junction nucleotides: 10. Germline V gives CDR1 MNHEY, CDR2 SVGAGI.

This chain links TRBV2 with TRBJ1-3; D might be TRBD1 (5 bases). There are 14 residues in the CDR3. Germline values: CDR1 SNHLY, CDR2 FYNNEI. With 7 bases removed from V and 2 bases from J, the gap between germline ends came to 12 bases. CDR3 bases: TGTGCCAGCACTCAGGACAAAGCTGGAAACACCATATATTTT. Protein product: CASTQDKAGNTIYF.

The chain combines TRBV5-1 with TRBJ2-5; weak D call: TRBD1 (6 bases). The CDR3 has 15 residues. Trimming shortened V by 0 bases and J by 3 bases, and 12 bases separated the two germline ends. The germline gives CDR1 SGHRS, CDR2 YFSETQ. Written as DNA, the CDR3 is TGCGCCAGCAGCTTGGGGGGTACAGGGAAAGAGACCCAGTACTTC. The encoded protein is CASSLGGTGKETQYF.

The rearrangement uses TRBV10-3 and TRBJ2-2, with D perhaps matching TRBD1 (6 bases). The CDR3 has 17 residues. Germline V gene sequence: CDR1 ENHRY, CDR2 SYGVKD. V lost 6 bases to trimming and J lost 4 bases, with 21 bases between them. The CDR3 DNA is TGTGCCATCAGGAACCCAGGGGTGGGGAAAGGCACCGGGGAGCTGTTTTTT. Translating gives CAIRNPGVGKGTGELFF.

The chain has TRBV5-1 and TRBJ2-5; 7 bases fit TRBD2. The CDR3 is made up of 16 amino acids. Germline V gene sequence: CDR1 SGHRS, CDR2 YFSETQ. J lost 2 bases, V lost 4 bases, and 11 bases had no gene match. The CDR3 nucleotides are TGCGCCAGCAGCGGGGGGGATAGGCTGATTCAAGAGACCCAGTACTTC. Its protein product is CASSGGDRLIQETQYF.

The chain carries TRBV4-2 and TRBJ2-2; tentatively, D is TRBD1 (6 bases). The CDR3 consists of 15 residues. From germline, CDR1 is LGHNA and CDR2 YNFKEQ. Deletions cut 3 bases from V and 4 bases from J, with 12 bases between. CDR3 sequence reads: CASSQARGGTGELFF. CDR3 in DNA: TGTGCCAGCAGCCAGGCCAGGGGCGGCACCGGGGAGCTGTTTTTT.

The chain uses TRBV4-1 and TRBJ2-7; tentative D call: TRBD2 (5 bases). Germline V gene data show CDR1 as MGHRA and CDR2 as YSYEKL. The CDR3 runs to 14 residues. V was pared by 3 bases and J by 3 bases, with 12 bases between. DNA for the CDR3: TGCGCCAGCAGCCATGCCGGGAATTACTACGAGCAGTACTTC. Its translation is CASSHAGNYYEQYF.